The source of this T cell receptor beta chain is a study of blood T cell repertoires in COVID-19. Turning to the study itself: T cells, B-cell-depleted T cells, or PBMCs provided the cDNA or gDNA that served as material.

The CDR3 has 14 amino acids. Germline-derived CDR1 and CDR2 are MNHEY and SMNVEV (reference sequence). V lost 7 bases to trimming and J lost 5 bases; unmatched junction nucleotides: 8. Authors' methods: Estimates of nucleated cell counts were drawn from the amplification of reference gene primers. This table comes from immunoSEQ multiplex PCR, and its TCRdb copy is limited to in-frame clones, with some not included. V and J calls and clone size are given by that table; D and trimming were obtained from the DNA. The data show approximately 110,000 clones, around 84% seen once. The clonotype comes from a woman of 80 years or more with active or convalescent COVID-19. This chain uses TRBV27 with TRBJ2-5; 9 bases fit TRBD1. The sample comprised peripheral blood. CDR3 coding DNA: TGTGCCAGCACTTCCGCCGACAGGGGGGAGACCCAGTACTTC. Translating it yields CASTSADRGETQYF.